This T cell receptor beta chain was identified during a study of response to subunit inactivated influenza vaccine. Study conclusions and caveats: The authors offered the suggestion that each seasonal influenza vaccination recruits few new T cells.

This clonotype was seen a handful of times. Its antigen remains unidentified. The CDR3 loop spans 15 amino acids. V shed 4 bases and J 6 bases; nucleotides not matched to a gene: 6. CDR1 is SGHTA, CDR2 FQGNSA, per germline. TCRdb independently ran MiXCR on the RT-PCR reads; one entry per CDR3 protein. Here the sample spans fewer than 800,000 distinct CDR3 sequences, 15% to 18% being singletons. V usage is TRBV7-2 and J usage is TRBJ1-6; 7 bases are a match to TRBD1. The sequence was obtained from a man over 45 who received an inactivated influenza vaccine. The starting material was PBMCs from blood, obtained roughly 12 days after vaccination. The CDR3 here is CASSYHRDSNSPLHF. The DNA for the CDR3 is TGTGCCAGCAGCTACCACCGGGACAGTAATTCACCCCTCCACTTT. The whole variable domain, remainder taken from reference TRBV7-2 and TRBJ1-6, is GAGVSQSPSNKVTEKGKDVELRCDPISGHTALYWYRQSLGQGLEFLIYFQGNSAPDKSGLPSDRFSAERTGGSVSTLTIQRTQQEDSAVYLCASSYHRDSNSPLHFGNGTRLTVT.